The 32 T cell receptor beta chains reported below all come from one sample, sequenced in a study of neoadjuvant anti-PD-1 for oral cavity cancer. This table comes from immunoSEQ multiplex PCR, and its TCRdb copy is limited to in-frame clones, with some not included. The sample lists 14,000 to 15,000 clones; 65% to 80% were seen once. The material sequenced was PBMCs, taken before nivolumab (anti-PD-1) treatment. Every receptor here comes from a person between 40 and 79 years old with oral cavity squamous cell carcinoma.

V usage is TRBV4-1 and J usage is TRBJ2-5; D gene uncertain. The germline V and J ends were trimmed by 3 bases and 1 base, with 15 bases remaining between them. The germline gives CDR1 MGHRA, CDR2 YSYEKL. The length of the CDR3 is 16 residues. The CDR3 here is CASSHRPARGQETQYF. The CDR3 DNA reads TGCGCCAGCAGCCATAGACCAGCTAGAGGCCAAGAGACCCAGTACTTC.

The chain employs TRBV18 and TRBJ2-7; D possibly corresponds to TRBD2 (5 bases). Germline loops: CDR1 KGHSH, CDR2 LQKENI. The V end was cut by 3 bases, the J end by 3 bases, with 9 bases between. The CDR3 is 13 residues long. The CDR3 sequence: CASSPGLDYEQYF. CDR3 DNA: TGTGCCAGCTCACCCGGACTGGACTACGAGCAGTACTTC. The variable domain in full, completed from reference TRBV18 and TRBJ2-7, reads NAGVMQNPRHLVRRRGQEARLRCSPMKGHSHVYWYRQLPEEGLKFMVYLQKENIIDESGMPKERFSAEFPKEGPSILRIQQVVRGDSAAYFCASSPGLDYEQYFGPGTRLTVT.

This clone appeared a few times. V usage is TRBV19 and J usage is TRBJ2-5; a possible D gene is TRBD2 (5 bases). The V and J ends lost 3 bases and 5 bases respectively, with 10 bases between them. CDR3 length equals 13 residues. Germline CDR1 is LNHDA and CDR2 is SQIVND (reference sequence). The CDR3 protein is CASSIRRTETQYF. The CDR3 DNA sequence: TGTGCCAGTAGTATTCGGAGGACGGAGACCCAGTACTTC.

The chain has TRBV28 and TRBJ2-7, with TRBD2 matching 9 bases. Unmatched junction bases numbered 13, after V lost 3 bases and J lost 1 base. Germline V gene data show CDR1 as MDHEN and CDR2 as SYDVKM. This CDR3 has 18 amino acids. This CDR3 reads CASSFPLVLAGSSYEQYF. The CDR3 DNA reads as TGTGCCAGCAGTTTTCCCCTCGTTCTAGCGGGGAGTTCCTACGAGCAGTACTTC.

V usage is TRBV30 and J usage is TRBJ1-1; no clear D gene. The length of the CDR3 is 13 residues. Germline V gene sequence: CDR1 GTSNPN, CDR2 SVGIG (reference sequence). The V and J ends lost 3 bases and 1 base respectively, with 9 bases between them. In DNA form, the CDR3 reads TGTGCCTGGAGGAAACGCAGGAACACTGAAGCTTTCTTT. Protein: CAWRKRRNTEAFF.

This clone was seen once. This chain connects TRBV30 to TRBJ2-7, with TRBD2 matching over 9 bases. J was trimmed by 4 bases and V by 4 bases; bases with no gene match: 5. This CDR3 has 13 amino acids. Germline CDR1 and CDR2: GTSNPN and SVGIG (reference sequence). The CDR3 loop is CAWKVAGGYEQYF. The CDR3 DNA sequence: TGTGCCTGGAAAGTGGCGGGAGGGTACGAGCAGTACTTC. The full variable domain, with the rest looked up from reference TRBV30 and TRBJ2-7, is SQTIHQWPATLVQPVGSPLSLECTVEGTSNPNLYWYRQAAGRGLQLLFYSVGIGQISSEVPQNLSASRPQDRQFILSSKKLLLSDSGFYLCAWKVAGGYEQYFGPGTRLTVT.

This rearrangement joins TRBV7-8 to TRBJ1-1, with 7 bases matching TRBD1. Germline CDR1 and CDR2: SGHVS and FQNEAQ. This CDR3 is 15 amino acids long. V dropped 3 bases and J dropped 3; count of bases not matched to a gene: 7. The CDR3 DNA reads TGTGCCAGCAGCTTTGACAGGGCCCGGTACACTGAAGCTTTCTTT. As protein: CASSFDRARYTEAFF.

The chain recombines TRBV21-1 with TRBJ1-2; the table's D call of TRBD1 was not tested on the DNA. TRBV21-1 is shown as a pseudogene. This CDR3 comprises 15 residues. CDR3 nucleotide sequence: TGTGCCAGCCCGGGACAGGGGCCGGTAGCGGAGGGCTACACCTTC. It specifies CASPGQGPVAEGYTF.

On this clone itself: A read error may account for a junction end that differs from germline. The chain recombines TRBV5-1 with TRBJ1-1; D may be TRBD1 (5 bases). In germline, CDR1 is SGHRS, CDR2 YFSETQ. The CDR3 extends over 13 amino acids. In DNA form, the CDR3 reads TGCGCCAGCACGGGGCCCTCGAACGCTGAAGCTTTCTTT. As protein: CASTGPSNAEAFF.

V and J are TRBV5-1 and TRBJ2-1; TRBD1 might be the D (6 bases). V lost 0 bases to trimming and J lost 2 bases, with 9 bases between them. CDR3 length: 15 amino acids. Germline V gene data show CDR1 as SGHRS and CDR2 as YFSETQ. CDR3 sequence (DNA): TGCGCCAGCAGCTTGGTACAGGGACCCTACAATGAGCAGTTCTTC. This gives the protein CASSLVQGPYNEQFF.

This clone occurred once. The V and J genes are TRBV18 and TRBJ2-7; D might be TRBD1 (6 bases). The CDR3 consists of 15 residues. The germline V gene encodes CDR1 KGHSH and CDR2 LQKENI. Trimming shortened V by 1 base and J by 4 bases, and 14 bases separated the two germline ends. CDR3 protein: CASSPRQGSGYEQYF. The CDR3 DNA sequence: TGTGCCAGCTCACCACGGCAGGGGTCGGGTTACGAGCAGTACTTC.

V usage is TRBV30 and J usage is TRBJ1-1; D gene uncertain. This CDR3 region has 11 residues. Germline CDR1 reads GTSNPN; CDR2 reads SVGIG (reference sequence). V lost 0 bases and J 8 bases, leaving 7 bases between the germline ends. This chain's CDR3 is CAWSVGLEAFF. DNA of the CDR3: TGTGCCTGGAGTGTGGGCCTAGAAGCTTTCTTT.

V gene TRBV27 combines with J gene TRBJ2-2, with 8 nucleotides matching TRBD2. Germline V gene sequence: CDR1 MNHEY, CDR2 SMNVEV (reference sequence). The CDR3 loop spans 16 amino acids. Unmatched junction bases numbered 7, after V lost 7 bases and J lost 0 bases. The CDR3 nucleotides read TGTGCCAGCATCGGGGCGGGAGGAGCGAACACCGGGGAGCTGTTTTTT. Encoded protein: CASIGAGGANTGELFF.

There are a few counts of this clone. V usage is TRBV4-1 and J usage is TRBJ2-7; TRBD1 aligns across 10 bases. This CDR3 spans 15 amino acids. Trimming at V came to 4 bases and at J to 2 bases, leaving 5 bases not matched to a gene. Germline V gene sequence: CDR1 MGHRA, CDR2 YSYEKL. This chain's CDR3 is CASSRGQGEAYEQYF. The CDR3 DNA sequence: TGCGCCAGCAGCCGAGGACAGGGGGAGGCCTACGAGCAGTACTTC.

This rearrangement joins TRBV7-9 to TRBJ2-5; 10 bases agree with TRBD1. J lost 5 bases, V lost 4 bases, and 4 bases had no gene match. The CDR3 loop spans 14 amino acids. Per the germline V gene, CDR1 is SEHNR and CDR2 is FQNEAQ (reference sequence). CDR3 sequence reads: CASSSRQGAETQYF. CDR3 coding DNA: TGTGCCAGCAGCTCTCGACAGGGGGCGGAGACCCAGTACTTC.

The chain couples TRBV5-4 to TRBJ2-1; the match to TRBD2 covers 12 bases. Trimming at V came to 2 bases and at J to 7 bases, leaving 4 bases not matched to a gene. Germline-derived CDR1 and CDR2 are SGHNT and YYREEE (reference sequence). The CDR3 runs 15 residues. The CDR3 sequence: CASSFRLAGANEQFF. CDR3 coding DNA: TGTGCCAGCAGCTTTAGACTAGCGGGGGCGAATGAGCAGTTCTTC. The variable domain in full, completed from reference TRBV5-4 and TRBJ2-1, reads ETGVTQSPTHLIKTRGQQVTLRCSSQSGHNTVSWYQQALGQGPQFIFQYYREEENGRGNFPPRFSGLQFPNYSSELNVNALELDDSALYLCASSFRLAGANEQFFGPGTRLTVL.

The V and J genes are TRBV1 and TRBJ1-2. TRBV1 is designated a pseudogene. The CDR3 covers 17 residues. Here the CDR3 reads CTSSQCGGRRFNYGYTF. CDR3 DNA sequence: TGCACCAGCAGCCAGTGCGGGGGCAGGCGATTTAACTATGGCTACACCTTC.

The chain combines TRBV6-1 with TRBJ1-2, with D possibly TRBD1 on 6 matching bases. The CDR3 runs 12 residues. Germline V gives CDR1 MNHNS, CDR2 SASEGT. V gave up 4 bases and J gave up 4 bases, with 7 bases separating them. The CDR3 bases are TGTGCCAGCAGTGTGGACAGCTATGGCTACACCTTC. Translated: CASSVDSYGYTF.

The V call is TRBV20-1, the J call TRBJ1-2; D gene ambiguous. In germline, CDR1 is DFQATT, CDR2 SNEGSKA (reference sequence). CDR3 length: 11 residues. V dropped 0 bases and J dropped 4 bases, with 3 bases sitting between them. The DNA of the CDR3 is TGCAGTGCTAGAGATACCTATGGCTACACCTTC. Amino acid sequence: CSARDTYGYTF.

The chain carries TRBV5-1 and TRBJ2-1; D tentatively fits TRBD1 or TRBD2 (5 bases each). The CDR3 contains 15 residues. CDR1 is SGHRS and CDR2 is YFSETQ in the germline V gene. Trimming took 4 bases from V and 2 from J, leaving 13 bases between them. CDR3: CASSVASGPYNEQFF. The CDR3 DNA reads TGCGCCAGCAGCGTAGCTTCGGGGCCCTACAATGAGCAGTTCTTC.

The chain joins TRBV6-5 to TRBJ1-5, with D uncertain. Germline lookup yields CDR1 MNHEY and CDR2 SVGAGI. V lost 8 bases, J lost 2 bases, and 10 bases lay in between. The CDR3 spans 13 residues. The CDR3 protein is CASGPFGNQPQHF. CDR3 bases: TGTGCCAGCGGACCTTTTGGCAATCAGCCCCAGCATTTT.

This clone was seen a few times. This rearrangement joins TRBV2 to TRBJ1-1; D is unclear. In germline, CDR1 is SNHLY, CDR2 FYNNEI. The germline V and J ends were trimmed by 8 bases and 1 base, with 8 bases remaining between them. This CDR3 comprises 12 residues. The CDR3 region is CASEGANTEAFF. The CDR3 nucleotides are TGTGCCAGCGAGGGAGCGAACACTGAAGCTTTCTTT.

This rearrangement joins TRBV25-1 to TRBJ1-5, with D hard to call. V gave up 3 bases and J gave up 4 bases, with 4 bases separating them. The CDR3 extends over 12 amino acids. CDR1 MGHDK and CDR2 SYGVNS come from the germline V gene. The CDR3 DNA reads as TGTGCCAGCAGTGAGGGTAATCAGCCCCAGCATTTT. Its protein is CASSEGNQPQHF.

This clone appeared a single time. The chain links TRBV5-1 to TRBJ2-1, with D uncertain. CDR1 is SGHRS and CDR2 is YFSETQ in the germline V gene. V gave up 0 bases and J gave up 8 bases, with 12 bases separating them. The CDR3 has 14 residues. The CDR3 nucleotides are TGCGCCAGCAGCTTGGAGCTTAGCTTCGATGAGCAGTTCTTC. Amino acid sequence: CASSLELSFDEQFF.

For the CDR3, the DNA is TGCGCCAGCAGCTGGGGACAGGGAAGTACTGAAGCTTTCTTT. Amino acid sequence: CASSWGQGSTEAFF. The chain couples TRBV5-1 to TRBJ1-1, with 9 bases lining up with TRBD1. The junction had 5 bases not matched to a gene; V was cut back by 3 bases and J by 5 bases. The CDR3 has 14 residues. Per the germline V gene, CDR1 is SGHRS and CDR2 is YFSETQ.

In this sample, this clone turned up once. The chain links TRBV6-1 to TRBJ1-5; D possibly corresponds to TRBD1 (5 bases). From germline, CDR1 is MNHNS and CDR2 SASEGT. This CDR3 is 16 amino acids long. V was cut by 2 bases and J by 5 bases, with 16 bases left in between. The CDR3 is CASSEPGRRGYQPQHF. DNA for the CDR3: TGTGCCAGCAGTGAACCGGGGCGCCGGGGGTATCAGCCCCAGCATTTT.

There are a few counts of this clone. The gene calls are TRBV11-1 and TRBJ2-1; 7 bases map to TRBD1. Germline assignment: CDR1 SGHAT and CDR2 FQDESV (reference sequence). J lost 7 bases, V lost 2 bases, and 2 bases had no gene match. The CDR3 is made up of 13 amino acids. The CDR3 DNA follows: TGTGCCAGCAGCTTACCGGACAGGAATGAGCAGTTCTTC. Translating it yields CASSLPDRNEQFF.

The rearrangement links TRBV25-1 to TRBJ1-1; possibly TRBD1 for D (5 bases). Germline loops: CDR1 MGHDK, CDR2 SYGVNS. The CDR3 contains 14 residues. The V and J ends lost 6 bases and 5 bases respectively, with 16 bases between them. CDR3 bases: TGTGCCAGCAGGGGCATGGGGGGTCAGACTGAAGCTTTCTTT. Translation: CASRGMGGQTEAFF.

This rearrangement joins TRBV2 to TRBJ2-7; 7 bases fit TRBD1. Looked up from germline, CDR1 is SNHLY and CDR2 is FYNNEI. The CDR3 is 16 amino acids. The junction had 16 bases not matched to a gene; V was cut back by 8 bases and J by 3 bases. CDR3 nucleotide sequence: TGTGCCAGCCGAAATCAACCCGGGACAGTCTTCTACGAGCAGTACTTC. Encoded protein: CASRNQPGTVFYEQYF.

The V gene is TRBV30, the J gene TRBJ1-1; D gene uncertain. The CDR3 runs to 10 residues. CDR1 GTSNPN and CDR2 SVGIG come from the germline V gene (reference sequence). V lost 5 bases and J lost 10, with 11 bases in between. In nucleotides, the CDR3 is TGTGCCTGGGAAGTTCGAAGAGCTTTCTTT. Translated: CAWEVRRAFF. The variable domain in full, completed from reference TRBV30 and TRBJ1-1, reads SQTIHQWPATLVQPVGSPLSLECTVEGTSNPNLYWYRQAAGRGLQLLFYSVGIGQISSEVPQNLSASRPQDRQFILSSKKLLLSDSGFYLCAWEVRRAFFGQGTRLTVV.

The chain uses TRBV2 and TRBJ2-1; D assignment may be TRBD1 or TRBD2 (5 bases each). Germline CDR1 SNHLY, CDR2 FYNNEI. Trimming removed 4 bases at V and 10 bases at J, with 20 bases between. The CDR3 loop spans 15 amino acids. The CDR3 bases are TGTGCCAGCAGTGCGACTTGGGGCACTAGGGGCGAGCAGTTCTTC. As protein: CASSATWGTRGEQFF. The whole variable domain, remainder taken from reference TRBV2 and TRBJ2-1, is EPEVTQTPSHQVTQMGQEVILRCVPISNHLYFYWYRQILGQKVEFLVSFYNNEISEKSEIFDDQFSVERPDGSNFTLKIRSTKLEDSAMYFCASSATWGTRGEQFFGPGTRLTVL.

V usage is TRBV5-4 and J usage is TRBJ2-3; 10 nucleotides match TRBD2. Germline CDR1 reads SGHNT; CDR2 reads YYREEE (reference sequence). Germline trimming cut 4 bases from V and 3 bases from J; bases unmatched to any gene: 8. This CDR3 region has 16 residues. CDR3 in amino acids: CASSPEAGGPTDTQYF. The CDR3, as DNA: TGTGCCAGCAGCCCCGAAGCGGGAGGGCCTACAGATACGCAGTATTTT.